A selection of T cell receptor beta chains follows, all from one sample in a study of identical twins. TCRdb analysed the 5' RACE reads with MiXCR anew, one entry per CDR3 protein. The sample holds approximately 1.8 million distinct CDR3 sequences; about 32% are singletons and the top ten take less than 0.35%. Source material: cord blood. The receptors derive from a newborn girl in good health. The conserved cysteine and the conserved F or W are not part of the CDR3 here. Size values are once, few and many counts, or a class for expanded clones, and some rows have none.

v_gene,abundance,j_gene,CDR3aa
TRBV10-1,few,TRBJ2-5,ASSDDRDGQETQY
TRBV12-3/TRBV12-4,-,TRBJ2-1,ASSALGGRETNEQF
TRBV27,many,TRBJ1-2,ASSLSGTGNGYT
TRBV29-1,-,TRBJ2-3,SVGTNTDTQY
TRBV5-1,-,TRBJ1-4,ASKAGKPNEKLF
TRBV14,once,TRBJ1-6,ASSRTNSPPH
TRBV9,-,-,ASSVRALADEQY
TRBV27,-,TRBJ2-7,ASSGQGVVGNYEQY
TRBV29-1,-,TRBJ1-1,SVPGRLEAF
TRBV6-1,-,TRBJ1-1,ASTPIPGTSLLEAF
TRBV7-2,-,TRBJ2-1,ASSNLDGYGQF
TRBV14,-,TRBJ2-1,VSSRFTGTRRNEQF
TRBV10-3,-,TRBJ1-2,AISESGREDT
TRBV7-2,few,-,ASTPTGTFSAEQY
TRBV5-1,-,TRBJ1-2,ASRGQPSNYGYT
TRBV6-5,once,TRBJ2-2,ASSYSSAGGNTGELF
TRBV3-1,-,TRBJ2-5,ASSQARTSGSETQY
TRBV4-1,few,TRBJ1-2,ASSPLGGIDYGYT
TRBV11-1,-,TRBJ2-2,ASSFISLYKEGTANTGELF
TRBV20-1,few,TRBJ2-7,SARDQGRDYEQY
TRBV2,few,TRBJ2-5,ASTRTSVQETQY
TRBV29-1,many,TRBJ2-1,SVAIGTYNEQF
TRBV6-5,-,TRBJ1-3,ASRRTRDSRGNTIY